Listed below are T cell receptor beta chains from one sample, sequenced in a study of a mutant IDH1 vaccine in newly diagnosed glioma. These receptors' targets are unknown. Generated by immunoSEQ multiplex PCR, the TCRdb table keeps only in-frame clones and is missing some. The top ten hold about 11% of the sample, which has about 32,000 clones, roughly 80% seen once. Sequences were derived from PBMCs, sampled from a glioma patient whose treatment included an IDH1 peptide vaccine. The origin of the receptors is a woman between 35 and 50 years old with glioma. Each CDR3 is given with its conserved first and last residue. A D gene is named only where the DNA matches it firmly. Not every row has a clone size; where given, it reads once, few, many or a size class.

length: 14; V: TRBV10-3; D: NA; J: TRBJ1-3; size: NA; CDR3: CAIKGPISGNTIYF; DNA: TGTGCCATCAAAGGACCTATCTCTGGAAACACCATATATTTT
length: 13; V: TRBV7-6; D: NA; J: TRBJ1-1; size: NA; CDR3: CASSPSPGAEAFF; DNA: TGTGCCAGCAGCCCGAGTCCTGGGGCTGAAGCTTTCTTT
length: 15; V: TRBV9; D: TRBD1; J: TRBJ1-2; size: NA; CDR3: CASSYNRGSHYGYTF; DNA: TGTGCCAGCAGCTATAACAGGGGATCGCACTATGGCTACACCTTC
length: 15; V: TRBV5-1; D: NA; J: TRBJ2-1; size: NA; CDR3: CASSPKDSSYNEQFF; DNA: TGCGCCAGCAGCCCGAAGGACAGCTCCTACAATGAGCAGTTCTTC
length: 21; V: TRBV12-5; D: NA; J: TRBJ1-5; size: few; CDR3: CASGLVNAGPGTVNSNQPQHF; DNA: TGTGCTAGTGGTTTGGTAAACGCCGGCCCCGGGACGGTGAATAGCAATCAGCCCCAGCATTTT
length: 15; V: TRBV12-5; D: TRBD1; J: TRBJ1-2; size: few; CDR3: CASGLARPGQDGYTF; DNA: TGTGCTAGTGGTTTGGCAAGACCGGGACAGGATGGCTACACCTTC
length: 12; V: TRBV12-5; D: NA; J: TRBJ2-2; size: NA; CDR3: CASGGATGELFF; DNA: TGTGCTAGTGGCGGGGCCACCGGGGAGCTGTTTTTT
length: 13; V: TRBV7-2; D: NA; J: TRBJ2-7; size: NA; CDR3: CASRPLDSYEQYF; DNA: TGTGCCAGCAGGCCTCTTGACTCCTACGAGCAGTACTTC
length: 16; V: TRBV7-2; D: NA; J: TRBJ1-2; size: few; CDR3: CASSLSYRAQGYGYTF; DNA: TGTGCCAGCAGCTTATCTTACAGGGCGCAAGGCTATGGCTACACCTTC
length: 15; V: TRBV9; D: TRBD1; J: TRBJ2-7; size: NA; CDR3: CASSAALTGIDEQYF; DNA: TGTGCCAGCAGCGCCGCCCTGACAGGGATCGACGAGCAGTACTTC
length: 15; V: TRBV27; D: TRBD1; J: TRBJ1-1; size: NA; CDR3: CASSFSRGQGTEAFF; DNA: TGTGCCAGCAGTTTCTCCCGGGGACAGGGCACTGAAGCTTTCTTT
length: 15; V: TRBV5-4; D: NA; J: TRBJ1-6; size: NA; CDR3: CASSLRGVGYSPLHF; DNA: TGTGCCAGCAGCTTGAGAGGGGTTGGTTATTCACCCCTCCACTTT
length: 15; V: TRBV4-3; D: TRBD1; J: TRBJ1-3; size: NA; CDR3: CASSHLDRDVNTIYF; DNA: TGCGCCAGCAGCCACTTAGACAGGGATGTTAACACCATATATTTT
length: 18; V: TRBV10-3; D: TRBD2; J: TRBJ2-1; size: NA; CDR3: CAISESVTAGGGHNEQFF; DNA: TGTGCCATCAGTGAGTCGGTTACGGCGGGGGGGGGCCACAATGAGCAGTTCTTC
length: 14; V: TRBV21-1; D: NA; J: TRBJ1-2; size: few; CDR3: CASSNSGVPMGYTF; DNA: TGTGCCAGCAGCAACTCCGGGGTCCCTATGGGCTACACCTTC
length: 18; V: TRBV7-9; D: TRBD2; J: TRBJ2-3; size: NA; CDR3: CASSPHGTSGDYTDTQYF; DNA: TGTGCCAGCAGCCCCCACGGGACTAGCGGGGATTACACAGATACGCAGTATTTT
length: 15; V: TRBV5-6; D: NA; J: TRBJ2-3; size: NA; CDR3: CASTEGLYYTDTQYF; DNA: TGTGCCAGCACCGAGGGGCTATACTACACAGATACGCAGTATTTT
length: 14; V: TRBV11-2; D: NA; J: TRBJ1-6; size: NA; CDR3: CASSSQGQKSPLHF; DNA: TGTGCCAGCAGCTCTCAGGGGCAGAAATCACCCCTCCACTTT
length: 14; V: TRBV7-2; D: TRBD1; J: TRBJ2-7; size: NA; CDR3: CASSPRDRVNEQYF; DNA: TGTGCCAGCAGCCCCCGGGACAGGGTAAACGAGCAGTACTTC
length: 16; V: TRBV29-1; D: NA; J: TRBJ1-1; size: few; CDR3: CSVVPPGLVPNTEAFF; DNA: TGCAGCGTAGTACCTCCGGGACTGGTGCCGAACACTGAAGCTTTCTTT
length: 15; V: TRBV7-2; D: NA; J: TRBJ1-5; size: NA; CDR3: CASSLRHRGSQPQHF; DNA: TGTGCCAGCAGCCTACGACACCGGGGCTCACAGCCCCAGCATTTT
length: 15; V: TRBV18; D: TRBD1; J: TRBJ1-2; size: NA; CDR3: CASSPLPTGNYGYTF; DNA: TGTGCCAGCTCACCTCTTCCGACAGGGAACTATGGCTACACCTTC
length: 16; V: TRBV21-1; D: NA; J: TRBJ1-5; size: once; CDR3: CASSSRPGLSNQPQHF; DNA: TGTGCCAGCAGCTCCCGCCCGGGACTATCTAATCAGCCCCAGCATTTT
length: 15; V: TRBV11-2; D: NA; J: TRBJ1-5; size: NA; CDR3: CASSPAWGRNQPQHF; DNA: TGTGCCAGCAGCCCAGCTTGGGGGAGAAATCAGCCCCAGCATTTT
length: 14; V: TRBV19; D: TRBD1; J: TRBJ1-1; size: NA; CDR3: CASSPDRDRTEAFF; DNA: TGTGCCAGTAGTCCCGACAGGGATCGGACTGAAGCTTTCTTT
length: 14; V: TRBV30; D: NA; J: TRBJ1-1; size: few; CDR3: CAWSESGWNTEAFF; DNA: TGTGCCTGGAGTGAATCAGGGTGGAACACTGAAGCTTTCTTT
length: 15; V: TRBV27; D: TRBD1; J: TRBJ2-7; size: medium-sized; CDR3: CASSSAWGTDSEQYF; DNA: TGTGCCAGCAGTTCCGCCTGGGGGACAGACAGCGAGCAGTACTTC
length: 14; V: TRBV2; D: NA; J: TRBJ2-5; size: NA; CDR3: CASTGTELWKTQYF; DNA: TGTGCCAGCACCGGGACTGAGCTCTGGAAGACCCAGTACTTC
length: 15; V: TRBV5-6; D: NA; J: TRBJ1-5; size: NA; CDR3: CASSASDTLNQPQHF; DNA: TGTGCCAGCAGCGCTTCGGACACTCTTAATCAGCCCCAGCATTTT
length: 16; V: TRBV4-1; D: NA; J: TRBJ1-6; size: NA; CDR3: CASSQGPETDNSPLHF; DNA: TGCGCCAGCAGCCAAGGTCCAGAGACGGACAATTCACCCCTCCACTTT
length: 15; V: TRBV2; D: TRBD2; J: TRBJ2-5; size: NA; CDR3: CASSGAGGRQETQYF; DNA: TGTGCCAGCAGTGGAGCGGGGGGGCGGCAAGAGACCCAGTACTTC
length: 15; V: TRBV30; D: NA; J: TRBJ2-5; size: NA; CDR3: CAWSVGVRNLETQYF; DNA: TGTGCCTGGAGTGTCGGGGTGCGGAATTTGGAGACCCAGTACTTC
length: 11; V: TRBV6-6; D: NA; J: TRBJ1-1; size: few; CDR3: CASSSPTEAFF; DNA: TGTGCCAGCAGTTCCCCCACTGAAGCTTTCTTT
length: 14; V: TRBV10-3; D: NA; J: TRBJ1-1; size: NA; CDR3: CAISESGLNTEAFF; DNA: TGTGCCATCAGTGAATCAGGTTTGAACACTGAAGCTTTCTTT
length: 15; V: TRBV4-3; D: NA; J: TRBJ1-5; size: few; CDR3: CASSQDRRGNQPQHF; DNA: TGCGCCAGCAGCCAAGATAGGAGGGGCAATCAGCCCCAGCATTTT
length: 14; V: TRBV7-9; D: TRBD1; J: TRBJ2-5; size: few; CDR3: CASSRDSPRETQYF; DNA: TGTGCCAGCAGCCGGGACAGTCCGCGAGAGACCCAGTACTTC
length: 15; V: TRBV10-3; D: NA; J: TRBJ2-7; size: NA; CDR3: CAISEIRQPSYEQYF; DNA: TGTGCCATCAGTGAGATAAGACAGCCCTCCTACGAGCAGTACTTC
length: 16; V: TRBV5-4; D: TRBD2; J: TRBJ2-5; size: NA; CDR3: CASSTRLAGGHETQYF; DNA: TGTGCCAGCAGCACCCGCCTAGCGGGGGGGCACGAGACCCAGTACTTC
length: 16; V: TRBV5-1; D: NA; J: TRBJ2-5; size: NA; CDR3: CASSTAGTRTSETQYF; DNA: TGCGCCAGCAGCACCGCCGGGACCCGAACGTCGGAGACCCAGTACTTC
length: 13; V: TRBV9; D: NA; J: TRBJ2-2; size: few; CDR3: CASSQSNTGELFF; DNA: TGTGCCAGCTCCCAATCGAACACCGGGGAGCTGTTTTTT
length: 14; V: TRBV6-6; D: NA; J: TRBJ1-5; size: few; CDR3: CASSTLGYNQPQHF; DNA: TGTGCCAGCAGTACCCTGGGGTACAATCAGCCCCAGCATTTT
length: 16; V: TRBV7-8; D: TRBD1; J: TRBJ2-5; size: NA; CDR3: CASSLRSSVTGGTQYF; DNA: TGTGCCAGCAGCTTAAGATCCTCCGTAACAGGGGGGACCCAGTACTTC
length: 13; V: TRBV30; D: NA; J: TRBJ1-6; size: NA; CDR3: CAWSVLGESPLHF; DNA: TGTGCCTGGAGTGTACTAGGGGAATCACCCCTCCACTTT
length: 13; V: TRBV2; D: NA; J: TRBJ2-1; size: NA; CDR3: CASQRLEIDEQFF; DNA: TGTGCCAGCCAAAGACTGGAGATAGATGAGCAGTTCTTC
length: 15; V: TRBV15; D: NA; J: TRBJ2-2; size: NA; CDR3: CATSRTMFAAGELFF; DNA: TGTGCCACCAGCAGAACCATGTTTGCCGCCGGGGAGCTGTTTTTT
length: 14; V: TRBV5-1; D: NA; J: TRBJ2-3; size: NA; CDR3: CASSFGSYTDTQYF; DNA: TGCGCCAGCAGCTTCGGTTCTTACACAGATACGCAGTATTTT
length: 13; V: TRBV7-2; D: NA; J: TRBJ1-1; size: NA; CDR3: CASSFTRPTEAFF; DNA: TGTGCCAGCAGTTTCACAAGGCCCACTGAAGCTTTCTTT
length: 14; V: TRBV5-1; D: NA; J: TRBJ2-7; size: NA; CDR3: CASSLDFTGNEQYF; DNA: TGCGCCAGCAGCTTGGATTTCACAGGGAACGAGCAGTACTTC
length: 12; V: TRBV29-1; D: NA; J: TRBJ1-2; size: NA; CDR3: CSVSTGVYGYTF; DNA: TGCAGCGTCTCCACAGGAGTCTATGGCTACACCTTC
length: 16; V: TRBV5-6; D: TRBD2; J: TRBJ2-5; size: NA; CDR3: CASSFGSGGYQETQYF; DNA: TGTGCCAGCAGCTTTGGTAGCGGGGGGTACCAAGAGACCCAGTACTTC
length: 13; V: TRBV28; D: NA; J: TRBJ2-2; size: NA; CDR3: CASTQPNTGELFF; DNA: TGTGCCAGCACCCAACCAAACACCGGGGAGCTGTTTTTT
length: 15; V: TRBV5-1; D: NA; J: TRBJ2-6; size: NA; CDR3: CASSYRTVGANVLTF; DNA: TGCGCCAGCAGCTATCGGACAGTTGGGGCCAACGTCCTGACTTTC
length: 16; V: TRBV18; D: NA; J: TRBJ2-3; size: NA; CDR3: CASSSVGDVRTDTQYF; DNA: TGTGCCAGCTCCTCCGTTGGGGACGTCCGAACAGATACGCAGTATTTT
length: 14; V: TRBV18; D: TRBD2; J: TRBJ2-5; size: NA; CDR3: CASSPRRAGETQYF; DNA: TGTGCCAGCTCACCACGGCGAGCGGGGGAGACCCAGTACTTC
length: 12; V: TRBV25-1; D: NA; J: TRBJ1-6; size: few; CDR3: CASSDYNSPLHF; DNA: TGTGCCAGCAGTGACTATAATTCACCCCTCCACTTT
length: 13; V: TRBV7-6; D: NA; J: TRBJ1-5; size: NA; CDR3: CASSRYSNQPQHF; DNA: TGTGCCAGCAGCCGATATAGCAATCAGCCCCAGCATTTT
length: 15; V: TRBV9; D: NA; J: TRBJ2-2; size: NA; CDR3: CASSGRTLNTGELFF; DNA: TGTGCCAGCAGCGGGCGGACTCTCAACACCGGGGAACTGTTTTTT
length: 14; V: TRBV2; D: NA; J: TRBJ1-1; size: NA; CDR3: CASSPGPSVTEAFF; DNA: TGTGCCAGCAGCCCCGGGCCTAGCGTCACTGAAGCTTTCTTT
length: 12; V: TRBV5-1; D: NA; J: TRBJ2-1; size: few; CDR3: CASSLGLGGWFF; DNA: TGCGCCAGCAGCTTGGGACTAGGGGGGTGGTTCTTC
length: 17; V: TRBV9; D: NA; J: TRBJ1-5; size: NA; CDR3: CASSTYDRATKEQPQHF; DNA: TGTGCCAGCAGCACTTACGACCGGGCCACTAAGGAGCAGCCCCAGCATTTT